The 10 T cell receptor beta chains in this list originate from one sample, sequenced in a study of cytomegalovirus exposure and HLA in healthy donors. It was with 60 Vbeta and 13 Jbeta primers that the PCR ran. Sequencing used immunoSEQ multiplex PCR; TCRdb keeps in-frame clones, though not all of them. The sample lists some 120,000 clones, over 60% occurring once. The sample consisted of PBMCs. The receptors come from a woman aged 55 to 70 in good health and CMV-seropositive.

The genes are TRBV28 and TRBJ2-7; the match to TRBD2 covers 9 bases. V lost 1 base, J lost 3 bases, and 4 bases stayed unmatched. This CDR3 region has 15 residues. Germline CDR1 and CDR2: MDHEN and SYDVKM. Here the CDR3 reads CASSLSAGGIYEQYF. Here the CDR3 DNA reads TGTGCCAGCAGTTTATCTGCGGGGGGGATCTACGAGCAGTACTTC.

The chain joins TRBV2 to TRBJ2-3; D might be TRBD1 (5 bases). V lost 8 bases and J lost 0, with 15 bases in between. The length of the CDR3 is 15 residues. Germline V gives CDR1 SNHLY, CDR2 FYNNEI. The CDR3, as DNA: TGTGCCAGCGGGGCTGGGGCCATGAGCACAGATACGCAGTATTTT. Translation: CASGAGAMSTDTQYF.

Concerning this clone itself: The same CDR3 is also encoded by other DNA sequences in this sample. The genes are TRBV7-3 and TRBJ2-1, with TRBD2 identical over 15 bases. Germline values: CDR1 SGHTA, CDR2 FQGTGA. Trimming removed 5 bases from V and 9 bases from J; junction bases left unmatched: 14. The CDR3 is 18 amino acids. CDR3 protein: CASSPGTSGGTGVSEQFF. The CDR3 DNA is TGTGCCAGCAGCCCAGGGACTAGCGGGGGGACCGGAGTGAGTGAGCAGTTCTTC.

The rearrangement joins TRBV7-9 to TRBJ2-1, with TRBD2 matching over 13 bases. J was trimmed by 3 bases and V by 5 bases; bases with no gene match: 1. Per the germline V gene, CDR1 is SEHNR and CDR2 is FQNEAQ (reference sequence). There are 15 residues in the CDR3. In DNA, the CDR3 is TGTGCCAGCAGCAGGACTAGCGGGAGCTACAATGAGCAGTTCTTC. As protein: CASSRTSGSYNEQFF. The variable domain in full, completed from reference TRBV7-9 and TRBJ2-1, reads DTGVSQNPRHKITKRGQNVTFRCDPISEHNRLYWYRQTLGQGPEFLTYFQNEAQLEKSRLLSDRFSAERPKGSFSTLEIQRTEQGDSAMYLCASSRTSGSYNEQFFGPGTRLTVL.

The chain joins TRBV9 to TRBJ2-1, with 9 bases fitting TRBD2. The germline CDR1 and CDR2 sequences are SGDLS and YYNGEE. V lost 1 base, J lost 5 bases, and 4 bases stayed unmatched. The CDR3 has 15 amino acids. The CDR3 DNA sequence: TGTGCCAGCAGCGTAAAGGGACTAGCCCACAATGAGCAGTTCTTC. Its translation: CASSVKGLAHNEQFF. The full variable domain, completed using reference TRBV9 and TRBJ2-1, is DSGVTQTPKHLITATGQRVTLRCSPRSGDLSVYWYQQSLDQGLQFLIQYYNGEERAKGNILERFSAQQFPDLHSELNLSSLELGDSALYFCASSVKGLAHNEQFFGPGTRLTVL.

The chain couples TRBV2 to TRBJ2-1, with D perhaps matching TRBD2 (6 bases). The CDR3 is 19 amino acids. V gave up 6 bases and J gave up 5 bases, with 29 bases separating them. CDR1 and CDR2 from the germline V gene are SNHLY and FYNNEI. CDR3 DNA: TGTGCCAGCAGCTTACCTACCTACTACGGACGGGAGACCCACAATGAGCAGTTCTTC. Amino acids: CASSLPTYYGRETHNEQFF.

The rearrangement joins TRBV7-2 to TRBJ2-2; weak D call: TRBD1 (6 bases). V shed 2 bases and J shed 4 bases, with 14 bases lying between them. This CDR3 region has 16 residues. Germline-derived CDR1 and CDR2 are SGHTA and FQGNSA. The CDR3 reads CASSLSQGLGTGELFF. The DNA of the CDR3 is TGTGCCAGCAGCTTATCGCAGGGGTTGGGCACCGGGGAGCTGTTTTTT.

V and J are TRBV7-2 and TRBJ1-2; no definite D call. V was cut by 4 bases and J by 0 bases, with 15 bases left in between. The germline gives CDR1 SGHTA, CDR2 FQGNSA. This CDR3 spans 16 amino acids. The CDR3 spells CASSYNGDAANYGYTF. The CDR3 nucleotides read TGTGCCAGCAGCTATAATGGAGACGCAGCTAACTATGGCTACACCTTC. Based on the CDR3 plus reference TRBV7-2 and TRBJ1-2, the full variable domain is GAGVSQSPSNKVTEKGKDVELRCDPISGHTALYWYRQSLGQGLEFLIYFQGNSAPDKSGLPSDRFSAERTGGSVSTLTIQRTQQEDSAVYLCASSYNGDAANYGYTFGSGTRLTVV.

This clone has just a few counts. In the same sample, other DNA sequences code for this CDR3. CDR3 nucleotide sequence: TGTGCCAGCTCACCAGGGCCTAACTATGGCTACACCTTC. Protein: CASSPGPNYGYTF. The chain has TRBV18 and TRBJ1-2; no clear D gene. Germline CDR1 is KGHSH and CDR2 is LQKENI. The CDR3 sequence is 13 residues long. V was shortened by 2 bases and J by 0 bases, with 4 bases between the two germline ends.

The rearrangement uses TRBV13 and TRBJ1-4, with D unclear. The V end was cut by 4 bases, the J end by 0 bases, with 6 bases between. The CDR3 length is 14 residues. The V gene's germline CDR1 is PRHDT and CDR2 FYEKMQ (reference sequence). The CDR3 DNA sequence: TGTGCCAGCAGCTATAAAACAACTAATGAAAAACTGTTTTTT. It encodes CASSYKTTNEKLFF.